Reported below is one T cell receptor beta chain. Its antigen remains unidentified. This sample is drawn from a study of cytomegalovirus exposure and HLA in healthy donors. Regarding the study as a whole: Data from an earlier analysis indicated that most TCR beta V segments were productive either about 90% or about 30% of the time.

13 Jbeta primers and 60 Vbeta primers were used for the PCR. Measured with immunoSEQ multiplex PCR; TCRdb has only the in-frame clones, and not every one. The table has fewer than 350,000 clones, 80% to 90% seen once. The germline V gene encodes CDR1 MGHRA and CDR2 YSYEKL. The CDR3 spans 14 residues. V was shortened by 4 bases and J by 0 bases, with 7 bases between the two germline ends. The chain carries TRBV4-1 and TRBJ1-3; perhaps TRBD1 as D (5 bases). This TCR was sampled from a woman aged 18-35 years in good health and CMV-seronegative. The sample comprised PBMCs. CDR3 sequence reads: CASSPTVSGNTIYF. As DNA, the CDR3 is TGCGCCAGCAGCCCGACAGTCTCTGGAAACACCATATATTTT.